Listed below are T cell receptor beta chains from one sample, sequenced in a study of control samples from healthy donors and cancer patients. Using immunoSEQ multiplex PCR, the repertoire was profiled, and TCRdb retains in-frame clones only, with some absent. The sample records 85,000 to 100,000 clones, roughly 82% being singletons. What was sequenced was blood. All receptors derive from a man aged 60 to 69 in good health. Both conserved end residues are part of each CDR3. The D gene is left open where the match is weak. A row's size may be missing; if present it is once, few, many or a size class.

J: TRBJ2-7
V: TRBV6-5
size: NA
D: NA
CDR3: CASSYSERAYEQYF
DNA: TGTGCCAGCAGTTACTCTGAGAGGGCCTACGAGCAGTACTTC

J: TRBJ2-2
V: TRBV10-1
size: NA
D: NA
CDR3: CASSEGSAGELFF
DNA: TGCGCCAGCAGTGAGGGGAGTGCCGGGGAGCTGTTTTTT

J: TRBJ2-7
V: TRBV4-1
size: once
D: NA
CDR3: CASSPDRTSDRYEQYF
DNA: TGCGCCAGCAGCCCCGACCGGACATCAGACCGTTACGAGCAGTACTTC

J: TRBJ1-1
V: TRBV6-6
size: NA
D: TRBD1
CDR3: CASSGTGGSTEAFF
DNA: TGTGCCAGCAGCGGGACAGGGGGTAGCACTGAAGCTTTCTTT

J: TRBJ1-1
V: TRBV29-1
size: NA
D: TRBD1
CDR3: CSVGQVLNTEAFF
DNA: TGCAGCGTCGGACAGGTTCTAAACACTGAAGCTTTCTTT

J: TRBJ2-1
V: TRBV7-9
size: once
D: TRBD1
CDR3: CASSPPGQVPYNEQFF
DNA: TGTGCCAGCAGCCCCCCTGGACAGGTGCCCTACAATGAGCAGTTCTTC

J: TRBJ2-1
V: TRBV6-5
size: NA
D: TRBD2
CDR3: CASSRTSGEQFF
DNA: TGTGCCAGCAGCCGGACTAGCGGGGAGCAGTTCTTC

J: TRBJ1-1
V: TRBV7-9
size: few
D: NA
CDR3: CASSLDEGTEAFF
DNA: TGTGCCAGCAGCTTAGACGAGGGCACTGAAGCTTTCTTT

J: TRBJ2-7
V: TRBV5-6
size: NA
D: NA
CDR3: CASKKAHEQYF
DNA: TGTGCCAGCAAGAAGGCCCACGAGCAGTACTTC

J: TRBJ2-7
V: TRBV16
size: NA
D: TRBD1
CDR3: CASSLGQGHVREQYF
DNA: TGTGCCAGCAGCCTAGGACAGGGACATGTTCGCGAGCAGTACTTC

J: TRBJ2-7
V: TRBV4-1
size: few
D: TRBD1
CDR3: CASSQDITGASYEQYF
DNA: TGCGCCAGCAGCCAAGATATAACAGGGGCCTCCTACGAGCAGTACTTC

J: TRBJ2-2
V: TRBV6-5
size: NA
D: NA
CDR3: CASSYSRTGELFF
DNA: TGTGCCAGCAGTTACTCCAGGACCGGGGAGCTGTTTTTT

J: TRBJ1-1
V: TRBV7-8
size: NA
D: NA
CDR3: CASSLGQLNAEAFF
DNA: TGTGCCAGCAGCTTAGGTCAACTGAACGCTGAAGCTTTCTTT

J: TRBJ2-2
V: TRBV4-1
size: few
D: NA
CDR3: CASSQATGNTGELFF
DNA: TGCGCCAGCAGCCAGGCGACAGGGAACACCGGGGAGCTGTTTTTT

J: TRBJ2-5
V: TRBV6-5
size: NA
D: NA
CDR3: CASSSRPQETQYF
DNA: TGTGCCAGCAGTTCTAGACCCCAAGAGACCCAGTACTTC

J: TRBJ1-1
V: TRBV28
size: NA
D: NA
CDR3: CASSLQIQGNTEAFF
DNA: TGTGCCAGCAGTTTACAAATACAGGGGAACACTGAAGCTTTCTTT

J: TRBJ2-1
V: TRBV7-8
size: NA
D: TRBD2
CDR3: CASSLRPLAGSGYNEQFF
DNA: TGTGCCAGCAGCTTACGCCCGCTAGCGGGAAGTGGCTACAATGAGCAGTTCTTC

J: TRBJ2-7
V: TRBV3-1/TRBV3-2
size: NA
D: NA
CDR3: CASSLMGRYEQYF
DNA: TGTGCCAGCAGCCTGATGGGCCGATACGAGCAGTACTTC

J: TRBJ2-7
V: TRBV4-2
size: NA
D: TRBD1
CDR3: CASSRRQGDYEQYF
DNA: TGTGCCAGCAGCCGTAGACAGGGGGACTACGAGCAGTACTTC

J: TRBJ2-1
V: TRBV6-5
size: NA
D: NA
CDR3: CASSYKAEYNEQFF
DNA: TGTGCCAGCAGTTACAAAGCAGAGTACAATGAGCAGTTCTTC

J: TRBJ2-3
V: TRBV7-6
size: NA
D: TRBD2
CDR3: CASSPWTSAGVTQYF
DNA: TGTGCCAGCAGCCCTTGGACTAGTGCGGGTGTGACGCAGTATTTT

J: TRBJ1-5
V: TRBV30
size: few
D: NA
CDR3: CAWRSYTDQPQHF
DNA: TGTGCCTGGAGGAGCTACACAGATCAGCCCCAGCATTTT

J: TRBJ2-3
V: TRBV24-1
size: NA
D: TRBD2
CDR3: CATAAGGDTQYF
DNA: TGTGCCACCGCAGCCGGGGGGGATACGCAGTATTTT

J: TRBJ2-2
V: TRBV11-1
size: NA
D: NA
CDR3: CASSLERVSHTGELFF
DNA: TGTGCCAGCAGCCTGGAGAGGGTTTCCCACACCGGGGAGCTGTTTTTT

J: TRBJ2-3
V: TRBV11-1
size: once
D: NA
CDR3: CASRSIGTQYF
DNA: TGTGCCAGCAGGTCGATAGGTACGCAGTATTTT

J: TRBJ2-1
V: TRBV19
size: NA
D: NA
CDR3: CASSIVVQSEQFF
DNA: TGTGCCAGTAGTATAGTTGTGCAGAGTGAGCAGTTCTTC

J: TRBJ2-7
V: TRBV7-9
size: few
D: NA
CDR3: CASSLDLGVQYEQYF
DNA: TGTGCCAGCAGCTTAGATTTGGGGGTTCAGTACGAGCAGTACTTC

J: TRBJ1-4
V: TRBV9
size: NA
D: NA
CDR3: CASSAHPVTNEKLFF
DNA: TGTGCCAGCAGCGCACACCCGGTAACTAATGAAAAACTGTTTTTT

J: TRBJ2-3
V: TRBV24-1
size: NA
D: TRBD1
CDR3: CATSDPRTGDPDTQYF
DNA: TGTGCCACCAGTGACCCCCGGACAGGGGATCCAGATACGCAGTATTTT